The clone carrying this T cell receptor beta chain was seen a single time. This sample stems from a study of blood T cell repertoires in COVID-19. The overall study: Sites across the United States, Italy and Spain contributed samples from acute and convalescent COVID-19. Sources were T cells, B-cell-depleted T cells, or PBMCs; the material itself was cDNA or gDNA.

In the original analysis: Amplification with reference gene primers provided the estimates of nucleated cell counts. Sequenced by immunoSEQ multiplex PCR; TCRdb stores in-frame clones only, minus some. V, J and clone size were drawn from that table, and D and trimming were deduced from the DNA. The repertoire has around 70,000 clones, roughly 75% of them found once; the top ten carry 8.5% to 10%. The CDR3 has 15 amino acids. V lost 3 bases to trimming and J lost 8 bases; unmatched junction nucleotides: 10. The germline CDR1 and CDR2 sequences are KGHDR and SFDVKD. The receptor's source is a human donor in a cohort sampled during active COVID-19. Source material: peripheral blood. The chain has TRBV24-1 and TRBJ2-3, with TRBD2 matching over 7 bases. The chain's CDR3 is CATSDPSLTSSTQYF. CDR3 nucleotide sequence: TGTGCCACCAGTGATCCCTCCCTGACTAGCTCTACGCAGTATTTT.